This TCR beta chain was obtained from a study of cytomegalovirus exposure and HLA in healthy donors. Study-wide results and limits: In vitro data verified a few CMV-associated chains as specific for CMV antigens.

Turning to this clone: Its specificity is not known.

V shed 5 bases, J shed 3 bases, and the junction held 10 bases outside the gene matches. CDR1 and CDR2 from the germline V gene are LNHDA and SQIVND (reference sequence). The CDR3 has 16 residues. Profiling relied on immunoSEQ multiplex PCR, and the TCRdb table lists in-frame clones only, not all of them. The sample consists of tens of thousands of clones, 90% to 95% of them appearing once. This chain joins TRBV19 and TRBJ2-1; 7 bases agree with TRBD2. This clonotype originated in a woman aged 25 to 39 in good health and CMV-seronegative. The sample consisted of PBMCs. This chain's CDR3 is CASSRRSRGDYNEQFF. CDR3 sequence (DNA): TGTGCCAGTAGTCGGCGATCCCGGGGGGACTACAATGAGCAGTTCTTC.